This is a list of T cell receptor beta chains from one sample in a study of blood T cell repertoires in COVID-19. The method was immunoSEQ multiplex PCR; TCRdb's version includes in-frame clones alone and lacks a portion of them. Here the sample spans about 54,000 clones, 88% being singletons. Sample: peripheral blood. These receptors were taken from a human donor in a cohort sampled during active COVID-19. The CDR3 runs from the conserved cysteine through the conserved F or W. The order of the fields is clone size, V gene, J gene, D gene, CDR3 length, CDR3 protein, CDR3 DNA. The D gene is left open where the match is weak. Not all rows give a size; the values are once, few, many and, for expanded clones, a class.

NA,TRBV7-6,TRBJ2-3,NA,15,CASSRQEISTDTQYF,TGTGCCAGCAGCAGACAGGAAATTAGCACAGATACGCAGTATTTT
NA,TRBV6-5,TRBJ1-6,NA,14,CATLNTGLNSPLHF,TGTGCCACCCTGAACACGGGACTTAATTCACCCCTCCACTTT
once,TRBV13,TRBJ2-2,TRBD1,16,CASRDRGLGESRELFF,TGTGCCAGCAGAGACAGGGGGCTAGGAGAAAGCCGGGAGCTGTTTTTT
NA,TRBV7-9,TRBJ1-2,NA,11,CASSLTGLCTF,TGTGCCAGCAGCTTAACAGGTCTATGCACCTTC
NA,TRBV4-3,TRBJ2-1,NA,15,CASSQDTGFRNEQFF,TGCGCCAGCAGCCAAGATACAGGCTTTCGCAATGAGCAGTTCTTC
NA,TRBV2,TRBJ2-7,TRBD1,16,CASSETRDRGGFNQYF,TGTGCCAGCAGTGAGACCCGGGACAGGGGGGGCTTTAATCAGTACTTC
NA,TRBV11-2,TRBJ1-6,NA,13,CASSLGSYSPLHF,TGTGCCAGCAGCCTCGGGTCCTATTCACCCCTCCACTTT
NA,TRBV19,TRBJ2-2,NA,15,CASSFQLAGTGELFF,TGTGCCAGTAGTTTCCAGTTGGCGGGGACCGGGGAGCTGTTTTTT
NA,TRBV19,TRBJ1-5,NA,13,CASSYEEDQPQHF,TGTGCCAGTAGTTATGAAGAGGATCAGCCCCAGCATTTT
NA,TRBV27,TRBJ2-2,TRBD1,17,CASSSNPGTGPSGELFF,TGTGCCAGCAGTAGCAATCCCGGGACAGGGCCCTCCGGGGAGCTGTTTTTT
NA,TRBV3-1/TRBV3-2,TRBJ2-7,NA,13,CASSQEQTYEQYF,TGTGCCAGCAGCCAAGAGCAGACCTACGAGCAGTACTTC
NA,TRBV2,TRBJ2-7,TRBD1,15,CASSEGQGVMYEQYF,TGTGCCAGCAGTGAGGGTCAGGGGGTTATGTACGAGCAGTACTTC
NA,TRBV5-1,TRBJ2-7,TRBD1,15,CASSFRGTGSDEQYF,TGCGCCAGCAGCTTCCGTGGGACAGGGTCGGACGAGCAGTACTTC
NA,TRBV27,TRBJ1-2,TRBD1,17,CASSFKKSGQDNYGYTF,TGTGCCAGCAGTTTTAAGAAATCGGGACAGGATAACTATGGCTACACCTTC
NA,TRBV4-2,TRBJ2-7,NA,15,CASSQDRVLSYEQYF,TGTGCCAGCAGCCAAGACAGGGTTCTCTCCTACGAGCAGTACTTC
NA,TRBV6-5,TRBJ2-7,TRBD2,15,CASPNSGGGVYEQYF,TGTGCCAGCCCAAACTCGGGGGGAGGCGTCTACGAGCAGTACTTC
once,TRBV5-1,TRBJ2-7,NA,14,CASSKSSLSYEQYF,TGCGCCAGCAGCAAGAGCTCCCTCTCCTACGAGCAGTACTTC
NA,TRBV6-5,TRBJ2-4,NA,15,CASSYSTDIGNIQYF,TGTGCCAGCAGTTACTCGACGGACATTGGAAACATTCAGTACTTC
few,TRBV2,TRBJ1-6,NA,15,CASSAEGRVGSPLHF,TGTGCCAGCAGTGCCGAAGGCAGGGTGGGTTCACCCCTCCACTTT
NA,TRBV18,TRBJ2-5,NA,12,CASSLVRETQYF,TGTGCCAGCTCACTGGTCAGAGAGACCCAGTACTTC
NA,TRBV6-5,TRBJ2-1,TRBD2,15,CATHPPLAGPNEQFF,TGTGCCACCCACCCGCCGCTAGCGGGACCTAATGAGCAGTTCTTC
NA,TRBV6-6,TRBJ1-4,NA,16,CASSYRPRTANEKLFF,TGTGCCAGCAGTTACCGCCCGAGGACAGCAAATGAAAAACTGTTTTTT
few,TRBV4-1,TRBJ2-7,TRBD1,16,CASSQVSGQGGYEQYF,TGCGCCAGCAGCCAAGTCTCAGGACAGGGGGGTTACGAGCAGTACTTC
NA,TRBV5-4,TRBJ1-6,NA,14,CASSLYRENSPLHF,TGTGCCAGCAGCTTATACAGGGAGAATTCACCCCTCCACTTT
NA,TRBV19,TRBJ1-2,TRBD1,15,CASSLWTGRDYGYTF,TGTGCCAGTAGTCTTTGGACAGGGCGGGACTATGGCTACACCTTC
once,TRBV7-9,TRBJ2-7,TRBD1,14,CASSVGQGIPQQYF,TGTGCCAGCAGCGTAGGACAGGGGATCCCGCAGCAGTACTTC
NA,TRBV27,TRBJ2-3,NA,14,CASSSTGNTDTQYF,TGTGCCAGCAGTTCAACAGGGAATACAGATACGCAGTATTTT
NA,TRBV3-1/TRBV3-2,TRBJ2-3,NA,15,CASSQLGGRTDTQYF,TGTGCCAGCAGCCAATTGGGGGGGCGGACAGATACGCAGTATTTT
NA,TRBV5-1,TRBJ2-7,NA,12,CASSLQGNEQYF,TGCGCCAGCAGCCTTCAGGGTAACGAGCAGTACTTC
NA,TRBV4-1,TRBJ1-5,NA,14,CASSQNSVNQPQHF,TGCGCCAGCAGCCAAAATTCGGTTAATCAGCCCCAGCATTTT
NA,TRBV18,TRBJ2-1,TRBD2,17,CASSPPGLAGADNEQFF,TGTGCCAGCTCACCACCTGGGCTAGCGGGGGCGGACAATGAGCAGTTCTTC
NA,TRBV5-6,TRBJ1-1,NA,14,CASSLGSLNTEAFF,TGTGCCAGCAGCTTGGGGAGCCTGAACACTGAAGCTTTCTTT
NA,TRBV6-5,TRBJ1-2,NA,16,CASSYSQGSGGYGYTF,TGTGCCAGCAGTTACTCTCAGGGGTCCGGTGGCTATGGCTACACCTTC
NA,TRBV7-6,TRBJ2-2,NA,15,CASSPGLSNTGELFF,TGTGCCAGCAGCCCCGGACTGTCGAACACCGGGGAGCTGTTTTTT
NA,TRBV7-9,TRBJ1-1,NA,13,CATGRQHNTEAFF,TGTGCCACCGGGAGGCAGCATAACACTGAAGCTTTCTTT
NA,TRBV7-9,TRBJ2-3,TRBD1,16,CASSLGGQMPTDTQYF,TGTGCCAGCAGCTTAGGGGGACAGATGCCCACAGATACGCAGTATTTT
NA,TRBV6-6,TRBJ2-7,TRBD1,16,CASSSPGTGVSYEQYF,TGTGCCAGCAGTTCACCGGGGACAGGGGTTTCCTACGAGCAGTACTTC
NA,TRBV4-3,TRBJ1-4,TRBD1,18,CASSQDFTGASVYEKLFF,TGCGCCAGCAGCCAAGATTTCACAGGGGCCAGTGTTTATGAAAAACTGTTTTTT
once,TRBV19,TRBJ1-2,TRBD1,13,CASSSRDSGGYTF,TGTGCCAGTAGTTCCCGGGACAGTGGTGGCTACACCTTC
NA,TRBV18,TRBJ2-3,TRBD2,16,CASSPRTSGSVDTQYF,TGTGCCAGCTCACCGAGGACTAGCGGGAGTGTGGATACGCAGTATTTT
NA,TRBV7-9,TRBJ2-3,TRBD2,15,CASSRTSANTDTQYF,TGTGCCAGCAGCAGGACTAGCGCGAACACAGATACGCAGTATTTT
NA,TRBV5-5,TRBJ2-5,TRBD2,18,CASRFGTSGLPGEETQYF,TGTGCCAGCAGGTTTGGGACTAGCGGACTCCCCGGGGAAGAGACCCAGTACTTC
NA,TRBV19,TRBJ1-3,NA,17,CASSGWGRPSSGNTIYF,TGTGCCAGTAGTGGTTGGGGCAGGCCAAGCTCTGGAAACACCATATATTTT
NA,TRBV5-6,TRBJ1-6,NA,14,CASSLLDYNSPLHF,TGTGCCAGCAGCTTGCTAGACTATAATTCACCCCTCCACTTT
NA,TRBV12-5,TRBJ2-3,TRBD2,16,CASGLERGALTDTQYF,TGTGCTAGTGGTTTGGAGCGGGGGGCCCTCACAGATACGCAGTATTTT
NA,TRBV6-6,TRBJ2-2,TRBD2,14,CASSGLADTGELFF,TGTGCCAGCAGCGGACTAGCGGACACCGGGGAGCTGTTTTTT
NA,TRBV2,TRBJ1-1,TRBD1,13,CASSDSGQNEAFF,TGTGCCAGCAGTGACTCGGGACAGAATGAAGCTTTCTTT
NA,TRBV9,TRBJ2-5,NA,15,CASSPLGTDRETQYF,TGTGCCAGCAGCCCTCTCGGGACCGACAGGGAGACCCAGTACTTC
NA,TRBV18,TRBJ2-7,NA,14,CASSPGLQDYEQYF,TGTGCCAGCTCACCGGGACTCCAAGACTACGAGCAGTACTTC
NA,TRBV5-4,TRBJ2-7,TRBD1,14,CASSQRTGNYEQYF,TGTGCCAGCAGCCAACGGACAGGGAACTACGAGCAGTACTTC
NA,TRBV15,TRBJ2-1,TRBD2,16,CATSRRISGGLNEQFF,TGTGCCACCAGCAGACGAATTAGCGGGGGCCTGAATGAGCAGTTCTTC
NA,TRBV9,TRBJ2-5,TRBD2,16,CASSVGAGEYQETQYF,TGTGCCAGCAGCGTAGGGGCGGGGGAGTACCAAGAGACCCAGTACTTC
NA,TRBV7-8,TRBJ2-2,NA,15,CASSLDVTNTGELFF,TGTGCCAGCAGCTTAGATGTCACAAACACCGGGGAGCTGTTTTTT
NA,TRBV5-4,TRBJ1-2,NA,13,CASSLDSNYGYTF,TGTGCCAGCAGCCTGGACAGCAACTATGGCTACACCTTC
NA,TRBV5-4,TRBJ2-5,TRBD2,15,CASSPRLADQETQYF,TGTGCCAGCAGCCCCAGACTAGCGGATCAAGAGACCCAGTACTTC
NA,TRBV7-9,TRBJ1-6,TRBD1,15,CASSLAGQDNSPLHF,TGTGCCAGCAGCTTAGCCGGACAGGATAATTCACCCCTCCACTTT
NA,TRBV2,TRBJ1-1,TRBD1,13,CASSGQGNTEAFF,TGTGCCAGCAGTGGACAGGGGAACACTGAAGCTTTCTTT
NA,TRBV6-1,TRBJ1-6,NA,18,CASSGVGSSGGNNSPLHF,TGTGCCAGCAGTGGGGTTGGGTCGTCAGGCGGGAATAATTCACCCCTCCACTTT
NA,TRBV18,TRBJ2-3,NA,13,CASSPQPGDTQYF,TGTGCCAGCTCACCACAACCGGGAGATACGCAGTATTTT
NA,TRBV3-1/TRBV3-2,TRBJ2-7,NA,13,CASSQLQDSQQYF,TGTGCCAGCAGCCAACTACAGGATTCACAGCAGTACTTC